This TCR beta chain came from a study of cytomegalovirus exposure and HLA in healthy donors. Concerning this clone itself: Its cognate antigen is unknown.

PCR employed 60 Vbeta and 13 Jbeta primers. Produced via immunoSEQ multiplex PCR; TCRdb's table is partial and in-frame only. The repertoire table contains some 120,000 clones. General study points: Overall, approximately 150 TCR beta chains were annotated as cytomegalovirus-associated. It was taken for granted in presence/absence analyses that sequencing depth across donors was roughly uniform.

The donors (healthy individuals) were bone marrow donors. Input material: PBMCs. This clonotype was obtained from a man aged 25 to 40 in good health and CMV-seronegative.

The DNA of the CDR3 is TGTGCCAGCAGCTTGGGTGACAGCTATACATTCTATGGCTACACCTTC. Protein: CASSLGDSYTFYGYTF. The chain recombines TRBV7-9 with TRBJ1-2; possible D gene TRBD1, 5 bases. The CDR3 has 16 residues. The V gene lost 3 bases and the J gene lost 4 bases, with 18 bases spanning the gap. Germline V gene lookup returns CDR1 SEHNR and CDR2 FQNEAQ (reference sequence).